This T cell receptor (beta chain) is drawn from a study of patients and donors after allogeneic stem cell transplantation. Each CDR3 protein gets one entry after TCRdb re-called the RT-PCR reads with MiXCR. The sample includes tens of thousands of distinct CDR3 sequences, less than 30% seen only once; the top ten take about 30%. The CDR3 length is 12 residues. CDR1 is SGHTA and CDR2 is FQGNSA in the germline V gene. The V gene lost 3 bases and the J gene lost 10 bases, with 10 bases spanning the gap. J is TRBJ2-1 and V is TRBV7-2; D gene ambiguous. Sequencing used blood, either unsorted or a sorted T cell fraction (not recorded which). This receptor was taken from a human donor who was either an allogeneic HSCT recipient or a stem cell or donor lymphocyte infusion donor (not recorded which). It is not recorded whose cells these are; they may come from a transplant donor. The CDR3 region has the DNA TGTGCCAGCAGCTTGCCAGTTTTGGAGCAGTTCTTC. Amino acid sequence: CASSLPVLEQFF.